This T cell receptor beta chain was identified during a study of regulatory T cells in long-lasting Graves disease. iRepertoire HTBI primers and Arm-PCR of CDR3 regions built TCR beta libraries. MiXCR was run by TCRdb on the multiplex PCR reads, yielding one entry per CDR3 protein. The sample includes about 430,000 distinct CDR3 sequences, 21% of them seen just once. The CDR3 covers 13 residues. J was trimmed by 4 bases and V by 8 bases; bases with no gene match: 1. Germline V gives CDR1 MNHEY, CDR2 SMNVEV (reference sequence). Time point denoted: persistent/refractory GD, antithyroid drugs over 5 years with positive TRAb. TCR sequences were obtained from RNA taken from PBMCs. Comments on this clonotype: A much more abundant neighbour one base away suggests this may be a read error.

Here the sequenced sample was peripheral blood mononuclear cells (PBMCs), taken when the disease was refractory, from a patient treated with antithyroid drugs. The V call is TRBV27, the J call TRBJ2-2; the match to TRBD1 covers 10 bases. The clonotype originates from a female donor with Graves disease. DNA of the CDR3: TGTGCCAGCTGGACAGGGGGCACCGGGGAGCTGTTTTTT. Amino acids: CASWTGGTGELFF.